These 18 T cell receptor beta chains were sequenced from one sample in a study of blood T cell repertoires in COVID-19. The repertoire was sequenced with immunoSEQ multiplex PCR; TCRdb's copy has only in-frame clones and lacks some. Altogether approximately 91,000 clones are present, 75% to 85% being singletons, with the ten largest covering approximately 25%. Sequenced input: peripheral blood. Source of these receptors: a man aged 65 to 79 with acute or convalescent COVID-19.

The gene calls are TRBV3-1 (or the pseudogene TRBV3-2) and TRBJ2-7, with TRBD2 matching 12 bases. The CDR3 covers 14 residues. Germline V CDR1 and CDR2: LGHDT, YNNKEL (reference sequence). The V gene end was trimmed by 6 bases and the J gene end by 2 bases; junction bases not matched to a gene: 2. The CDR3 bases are TGTGCCAGCAGTTGGACTAGCGGGACCTACGAGCAGTACTTC. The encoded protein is CASSWTSGTYEQYF.

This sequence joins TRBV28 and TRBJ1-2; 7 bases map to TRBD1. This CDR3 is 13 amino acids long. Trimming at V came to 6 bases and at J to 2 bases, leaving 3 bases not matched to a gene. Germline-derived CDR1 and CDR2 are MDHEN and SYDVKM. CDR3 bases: TGTGCCAGCAGACAACAGGGGAACTATGGCTACACCTTC. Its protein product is CASRQQGNYGYTF.

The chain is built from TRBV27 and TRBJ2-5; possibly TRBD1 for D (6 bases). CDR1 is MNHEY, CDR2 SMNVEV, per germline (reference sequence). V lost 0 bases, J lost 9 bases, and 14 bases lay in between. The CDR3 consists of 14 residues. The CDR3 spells CASSLSIGGAAQYF. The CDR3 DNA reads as TGTGCCAGCAGTTTATCGATAGGGGGAGCGGCCCAGTACTTC.

DNA of the CDR3: TGTGCCACCAGCAGAGGGGGGACAACCACGGGCAATCAGCCCCAGCATTTT. Protein product: CATSRGGTTTGNQPQHF. This rearrangement joins TRBV15 to TRBJ1-5; possible D gene TRBD1, 6 bases. This CDR3 is 17 amino acids long. The germline gives CDR1 LNHNV, CDR2 YYDKDF (reference sequence). Trimming removed 1 base from V and 2 bases from J, with 15 bases in between.

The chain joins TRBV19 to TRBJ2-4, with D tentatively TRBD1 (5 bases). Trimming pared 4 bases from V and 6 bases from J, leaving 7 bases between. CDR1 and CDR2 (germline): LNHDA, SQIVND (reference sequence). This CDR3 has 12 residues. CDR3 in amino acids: CASSKGLNIQYF. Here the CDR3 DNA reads TGTGCCAGTAGTAAGGGGTTAAACATTCAGTACTTC.

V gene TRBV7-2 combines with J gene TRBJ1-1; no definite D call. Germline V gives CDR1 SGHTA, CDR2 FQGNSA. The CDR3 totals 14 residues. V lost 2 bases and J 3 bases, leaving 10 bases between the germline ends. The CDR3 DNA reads TGTGCCAGCAGCTTAATTGCAGGCTACACTGAAGCTTTCTTT. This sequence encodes CASSLIAGYTEAFF.

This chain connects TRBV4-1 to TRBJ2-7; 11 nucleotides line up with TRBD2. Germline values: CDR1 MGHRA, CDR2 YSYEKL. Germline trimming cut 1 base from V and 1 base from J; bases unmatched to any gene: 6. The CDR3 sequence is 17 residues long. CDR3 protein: CASSQGVAGGPSYEQYF. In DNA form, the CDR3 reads TGCGCCAGCAGCCAAGGGGTAGCGGGAGGGCCTTCCTACGAGCAGTACTTC.

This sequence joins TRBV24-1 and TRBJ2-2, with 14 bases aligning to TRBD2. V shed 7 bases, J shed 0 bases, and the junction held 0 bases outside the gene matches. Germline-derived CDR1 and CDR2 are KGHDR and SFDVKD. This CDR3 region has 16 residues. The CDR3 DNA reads TGTGCCACCAGGGGACTAGCGGGAGCGAACACCGGGGAGCTGTTTTTT. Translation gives CATRGLAGANTGELFF.

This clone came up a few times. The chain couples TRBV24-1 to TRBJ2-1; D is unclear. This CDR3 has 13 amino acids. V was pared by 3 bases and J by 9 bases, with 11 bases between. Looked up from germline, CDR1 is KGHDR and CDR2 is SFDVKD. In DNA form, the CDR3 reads TGTGCCACCAGTGATCACCCGCGCCCTGAGCAGTTCTTC. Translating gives CATSDHPRPEQFF.

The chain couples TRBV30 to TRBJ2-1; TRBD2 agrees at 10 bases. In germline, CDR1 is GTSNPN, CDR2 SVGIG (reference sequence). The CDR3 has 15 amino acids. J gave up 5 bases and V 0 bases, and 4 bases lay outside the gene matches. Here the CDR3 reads CAWSVSLAGDNEQFF. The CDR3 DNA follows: TGTGCCTGGAGTGTATCGCTAGCGGGAGACAATGAGCAGTTCTTC.

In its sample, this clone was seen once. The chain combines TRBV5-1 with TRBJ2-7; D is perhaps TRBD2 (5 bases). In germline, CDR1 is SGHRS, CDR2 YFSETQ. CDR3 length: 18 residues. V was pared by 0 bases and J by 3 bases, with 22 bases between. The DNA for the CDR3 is TGCGCCAGCAGCTTGGTCCCGGCTAATCTCGGACTGAGCTACGAGCAGTACTTC. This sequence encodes CASSLVPANLGLSYEQYF. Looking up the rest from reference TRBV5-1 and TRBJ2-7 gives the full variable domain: KAGVTQTPRYLIKTRGQQVTLSCSPISGHRSVSWYQQTPGQGLQFLFEYFSETQRNKGNFPGRFSGRQFSNSRSEMNVSTLELGDSALYLCASSLVPANLGLSYEQYFGPGTRLTVT.

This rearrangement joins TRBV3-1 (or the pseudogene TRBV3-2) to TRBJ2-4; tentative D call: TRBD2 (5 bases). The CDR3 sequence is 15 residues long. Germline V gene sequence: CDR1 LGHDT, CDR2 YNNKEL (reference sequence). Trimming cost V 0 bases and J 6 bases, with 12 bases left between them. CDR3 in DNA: TGTGCCAGCAGCCAAGATAGGATAGCGACAAACATTCAGTACTTC. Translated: CASSQDRIATNIQYF.

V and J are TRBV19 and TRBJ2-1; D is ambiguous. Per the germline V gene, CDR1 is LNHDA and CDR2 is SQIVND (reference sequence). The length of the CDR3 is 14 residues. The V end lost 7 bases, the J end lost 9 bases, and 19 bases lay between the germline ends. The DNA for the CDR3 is TGTGCCAGTACCATGGTAGTAGGCGGCAGTGAGCAGTTCTTC. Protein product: CASTMVVGGSEQFF.

The CDR3 DNA sequence: TGCAGCGCTCTGGTCAGGAGCAATCAGCCCCAGCATTTT. Translated: CSALVRSNQPQHF. V is TRBV29-1 and J is TRBJ1-5; D remains unclear. This CDR3 contains 13 residues. With 7 bases removed from V and 1 base from J, the gap between germline ends came to 11 bases. Germline lookup yields CDR1 SQVTM and CDR2 ANQGSEA.

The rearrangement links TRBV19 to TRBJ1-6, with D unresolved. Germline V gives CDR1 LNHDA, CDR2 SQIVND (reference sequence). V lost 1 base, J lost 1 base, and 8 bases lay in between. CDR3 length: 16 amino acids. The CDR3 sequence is CASSIGAGSYNSPLHF. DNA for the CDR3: TGTGCCAGTAGTATAGGCGCGGGGTCCTATAATTCACCCCTCCACTTT.

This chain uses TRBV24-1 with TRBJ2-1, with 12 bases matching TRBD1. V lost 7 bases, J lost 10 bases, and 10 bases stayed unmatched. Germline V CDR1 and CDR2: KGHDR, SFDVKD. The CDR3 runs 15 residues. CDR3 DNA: TGTGCCACCAGAGAAGCCGGGACAGGGGGCGGGGAGCAGTTCTTC. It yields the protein CATREAGTGGGEQFF.

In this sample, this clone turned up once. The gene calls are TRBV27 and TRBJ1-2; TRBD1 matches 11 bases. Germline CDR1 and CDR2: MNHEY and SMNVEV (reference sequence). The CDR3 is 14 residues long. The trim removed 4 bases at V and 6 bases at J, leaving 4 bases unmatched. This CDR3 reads CASSSDRGLNGYTF. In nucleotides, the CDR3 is TGTGCCAGCAGTTCGGACAGGGGGCTGAATGGCTACACCTTC.

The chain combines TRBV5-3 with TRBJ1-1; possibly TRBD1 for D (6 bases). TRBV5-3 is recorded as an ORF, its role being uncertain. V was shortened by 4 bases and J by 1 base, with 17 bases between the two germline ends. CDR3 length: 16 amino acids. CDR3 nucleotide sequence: TGTGCCAGAAGCCCATGGGGGCAGCCCACGAACACTGAAGCTTTCTTT. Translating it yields CARSPWGQPTNTEAFF.